The rows below give T cell receptor beta chains drawn from one sample of a study of siplizumab effects on memory and regulatory T cells. TCRdb's copy holds only in-frame clones and misses some; the assay was immunoSEQ multiplex PCR. The repertoire includes some 96,000 clones, 94% of them detected once, and approximately 1.3% sits in the top ten. Material for sequencing was non-Treg CD4+ T cells sorted from blood. The origin of the receptors is a human donor in good health. CDR3s include the opening cysteine and the closing phenylalanine or tryptophan. D genes are given only for firm matches.

v_call	j_call	d_call	cdr3_nt	cdr3_aa
TRBV4-1	TRBJ1-1	.	TGCGCCAGCACAGAAATGAACACTGAAGCTTTCTTT	CASTEMNTEAFF
TRBV9	TRBJ2-3	.	TGTGCCAGCAGCCCTAGAGTGTCTTCTAGCACAGATACGCAGTATTTT	CASSPRVSSSTDTQYF
TRBV5-4	TRBJ2-1	.	TGTGCCAGCAGCCTTTACGGGGTCTACAATGAGCAGTTCTTC	CASSLYGVYNEQFF
TRBV9	TRBJ2-2	TRBD2	TGTGCCAGCAGCGTAGGGGCTAGCGGCAATCCCACCGGGGAGCTGTTTTTT	CASSVGASGNPTGELFF
TRBV5-1	TRBJ1-1	TRBD1	TGCGCCAGCAGCTTACCGGGACAGGGTGCTGAAGCTTTCTTT	CASSLPGQGAEAFF
TRBV19	TRBJ1-5	.	TGTGCCAGTAGTATAGTTTCAGGGAGCAATCAGCCCCAGCATTTT	CASSIVSGSNQPQHF
TRBV5-1	TRBJ2-3	TRBD2	TGCGCCACCCGGACTAGCGGTCGCACAGATACGCAGTATTTT	CATRTSGRTDTQYF
TRBV5-1	TRBJ2-1	.	TGCGCCAGCAGCTTGGAGTCACCGGGCAATGAGCAGTTCTTC	CASSLESPGNEQFF
TRBV2	TRBJ2-1	TRBD1	TGTGCCAGCAGTGAATTGGGGACAGGGGGATCTGAGCAGTTCTTC	CASSELGTGGSEQFF
TRBV2	TRBJ2-1	.	TGTGCCAGCAGCCGCGACGACAATGAGCAGTTCTTC	CASSRDDNEQFF
TRBV30	TRBJ1-2	.	TGTGCCTGGAGTGGCACGGGGTCTCGGAGATACACCTTC	CAWSGTGSRRYTF
TRBV5-1	TRBJ1-1	.	TGCGCCAGCAGCCCAGAGATGACAGATGAAGCTTTCTTT	CASSPEMTDEAFF
TRBV5-4	TRBJ2-1	TRBD2	TGTGCCAGCAGCTTGTTTGGTTCTAGCGGAACTTACAATGAGCAGTTCTTC	CASSLFGSSGTYNEQFF
TRBV19	TRBJ2-7	.	TGTGCCAGTAGTAAGGTTCGGACACTTCCCTACGAGCAGTACTTC	CASSKVRTLPYEQYF
TRBV27	TRBJ1-2	.	TGTGCCAGCAGTTCCCTGGGGGACTATGGCTACACCTTC	CASSSLGDYGYTF
TRBV14	TRBJ2-5	.	TGTGCCAGCAGCCTCCCCCTAGGGACCCAGTACTTC	CASSLPLGTQYF